The 5 T cell receptor beta chains presented below share a single source sample, sequenced in a study of blood T cells in healthy people across ages. The use of a sample-barcoded 5' primer and a J-beta primer mix characterized a second PCR of roughly 7 to 12 cycles. TCRdb processed the 5' RACE reads anew with MiXCR; each CDR3 protein has one entry. This sample has about 1.6 million distinct CDR3 sequences; 30% to 35% occur once, and the top ten carry 10% to 12%. Material for sequencing was blood. The receptors stem from a woman aged 25-40 years in good health.

This clonotype was detected many times. V gene TRBV29-1 combines with J gene TRBJ2-3; 8 nucleotides align to TRBD2. The CDR3 totals 14 residues. V trimming: 4 bases; J trimming: 7 bases; junction bases outside the gene matches: 10. Germline V lookup: CDR1 SQVTM, CDR2 ANQGSEA. As DNA, the CDR3 is TGCAGCGTTGTCTTTAGCGGGGATTGGAATACGCAGTATTTT. This encodes CSVVFSGDWNTQYF.

The genes are TRBV9 and TRBJ2-3; 9 bases align to TRBD2. V shed 0 bases, J shed 9 bases, and the junction held 5 bases outside the gene matches. The V gene's germline CDR1 is SGDLS and CDR2 YYNGEE. The CDR3 covers 14 residues. The CDR3 nucleotides are TGTGCCAGCAGCGTAGCCTCTAGCGGGGACACGCAGTATTTT. Translating gives CASSVASSGDTQYF.

CDR3 sequence reads: CASSQKANNEQFF. The CDR3, as DNA: TGTGCCAGCAGCCAGAAGGCGAACAATGAGCAGTTCTTC. The chain is built from TRBV3-1 and TRBJ2-1; D is unresolved. V was clipped by 3 bases and J by 5 bases, with 8 bases between them. This CDR3 region has 13 residues. Looked up from germline, CDR1 is LGHDT and CDR2 is YNNKEL (reference sequence).

V gene TRBV9 combines with J gene TRBJ2-7, with 8 bases matching TRBD1. The length of the CDR3 is 15 residues. V dropped 4 bases and J dropped 1; count of bases not matched to a gene: 7. Germline V gene sequence: CDR1 SGDLS, CDR2 YYNGEE. In DNA form, the CDR3 reads TGTGCCAGCAGCCCCGACCGGACAGGGTCCTACGAGCAGTACTTC. It codes for CASSPDRTGSYEQYF.

This chain links TRBV27 with TRBJ1-2; D not certain. V was pared by 6 bases and J by 3 bases, with 11 bases between. The CDR3 is made up of 13 amino acids. Germline V CDR1 and CDR2: MNHEY, SMNVEV (reference sequence). The CDR3 spells CASRAGSDYGYTF. The CDR3 nucleotides are TGTGCCAGCAGGGCAGGATCTGACTATGGCTACACCTTC.